The source of this T cell receptor (beta chain) is a study of PD-L1 blockade in urothelial cancer. About the study: Atezolizumab, begun by patients in about 2014, was given at 1,200 mg intravenously every 3 weeks. At 3 weeks (second dose) and 6 weeks after starting treatment, blood was analyzed. Peripheral blood specimens exhibited a median yield of about 140,000 T cells.

V was clipped by 3 bases and J by 3 bases, with 12 bases between them. This CDR3 comprises 14 residues. Germline V CDR1 and CDR2: SGHNT, YYREEE (reference sequence). Here immunoSEQ multiplex PCR was the method, and the copy in TCRdb shows in-frame clones only, minus some. The sample lists 130,000 or so clones; about four fifths were seen once. A single count supports this clone. The time point here: pretreatment peripheral blood. All patients handed over anywhere from 1 to 8 samples, pretreatment and on-treatment. This chain uses TRBV5-4 with TRBJ2-5, with D possibly TRBD2 on 6 matching bases. The material was PBMCs, obtained around atezolizumab (anti-PD-L1) treatment. The clonotype comes from a man aged 50-59 years with urothelial cancer. CDR3 amino acids: CASSSGLGEETQYF. CDR3 in DNA: TGTGCCAGCAGCTCGGGACTTGGAGAAGAGACCCAGTACTTC.